This T cell receptor beta chain was recovered during a study of blood T cell repertoires in COVID-19. About the research overall: Acute-phase and convalescent COVID-19 samples originated in the United States, Italy and Spain.

Participant ages covered about 18 to 100 years across 20 to 25 US areas. Unmatched junction bases numbered 9, after V lost 7 bases and J lost 3 bases. The CDR3 has 15 residues. Germline CDR1 is SGHRS and CDR2 is YFSETQ. How the authors handled the data: Amplification with reference gene primers provided the estimates of nucleated cell counts. Using immunoSEQ multiplex PCR, the repertoire was profiled, and TCRdb retains in-frame clones only, with some absent. That table gives V, J and clone size, and the DNA gave D and trimming. The table lists around 130,000 clones, around 84% of them singletons. The source material was PBMCs or T cells enriched from blood (not recorded which). The chain has TRBV5-1 and TRBJ1-4, with TRBD1 identical over 7 bases. This sequence was found in a man in his forties with acute COVID-19. This CDR3 reads CASRRGVLANEKLFF. The CDR3 DNA reads as TGCGCCAGCCGCAGGGGGGTGCTGGCTAATGAAAAACTGTTTTTT.